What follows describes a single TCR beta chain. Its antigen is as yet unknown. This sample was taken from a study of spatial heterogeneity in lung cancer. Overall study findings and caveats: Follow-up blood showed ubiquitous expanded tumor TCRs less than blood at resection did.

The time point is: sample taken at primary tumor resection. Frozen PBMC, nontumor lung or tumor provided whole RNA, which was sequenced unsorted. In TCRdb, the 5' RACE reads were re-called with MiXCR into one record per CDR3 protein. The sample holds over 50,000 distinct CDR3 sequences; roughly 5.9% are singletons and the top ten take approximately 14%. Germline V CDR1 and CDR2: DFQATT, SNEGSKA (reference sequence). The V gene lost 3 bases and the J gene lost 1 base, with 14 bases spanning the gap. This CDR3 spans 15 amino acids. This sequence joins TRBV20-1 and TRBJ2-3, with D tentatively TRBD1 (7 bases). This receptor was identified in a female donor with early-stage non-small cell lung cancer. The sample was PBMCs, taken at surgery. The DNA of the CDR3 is TGCAGTGCTAGGGTCCCCAGGGGGGGCACAGATACGCAGTATTTT. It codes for CSARVPRGGTDTQYF.